This T cell receptor beta chain is drawn from a study of T cells in Graves' hyperthyroidism and ophthalmopathy. Study in general: It was at initial diagnosis, before any treatment, that peripheral blood was collected. Study-level results: Most thyroid-expanded clonotypes above 0.001 were also found in blood. A 13 V-J signature model discriminated ophthalmopathy versus stable hyperthyroidism.

There are many counts of this clonotype. Its antigen is currently unknown. Germline V gene lookup returns CDR1 MNHEY and CDR2 SVGAGI. CDR3 length: 15 residues. J lost 5 bases, V lost 1 base, and 5 bases had no gene match. The TCR beta CDR3 regions underwent amplification using RNA transcripts as the source. The study used the HTBI primer set for a first-round RT-PCR of the TCR CDR3. Each CDR3 protein is one row after TCRdb ran MiXCR on the multiplex PCR reads. Among about 600,000 distinct CDR3 sequences listed, 13% to 15% were seen once. Fresh peripheral blood, 9.5 to 10 ml of it, supplied the PBMCs. This receptor was obtained from a woman younger than 30 with Graves' ophthalmopathy. Input material: blood. The chain joins TRBV6-5 to TRBJ2-5, with 9 positions matching TRBD2. The CDR3, as DNA: TGTGCCAGCAGTTACTATCTCGGGACTAGCGAGACCCAGTACTTC. Translated: CASSYYLGTSETQYF.